The 5 T cell receptor beta chains listed next were all sequenced from one sample in a study of post-analysis software for immune sequencing data. General study results and limits: There were a few TRBV segments more frequent in patients than controls, and TRBV5-6, TRBV5-1 and TRBV20-1 were among them.

TCR beta cDNA libraries had unique molecular identifiers. MiXCR was run by TCRdb on the PCR reads, yielding one entry per CDR3 protein. The table lists under 900,000 distinct CDR3 sequences, 53% of them singletons, with about 4.8% in the top ten. These receptors' targets are unknown. Sequencing was done on a sample of blood. All receptors come from a girl aged 10 to 17 with multiple sclerosis.

The gene calls are TRBV6-1 and TRBJ1-1; D is unresolved. Trimming left V 8 bases short and J 8 bases short, with 12 bases between. The germline CDR1 and CDR2 sequences are MNHNS and SASEGT. This CDR3 region has 11 residues. DNA of the CDR3: TGTGCCAGCCTTTACCGGGCCGAAGCTTTCTTT. Its protein is CASLYRAEAFF.

In its sample, this clonotype was seen many times. The chain combines TRBV12-3 or TRBV12-4 with TRBJ2-5; TRBD1 matches at 9 bases. The length of the CDR3 is 13 residues. J was trimmed by 5 bases and V by 8 bases; bases with no gene match: 6. In nucleotides, the CDR3 is TGTGCCAGCTCGGGACAGGGTGGTGAGACCCAGTACTTC. Its translation is CASSGQGGETQYF.

The chain links TRBV5-1 to TRBJ2-1; D gene ambiguous. Per the germline V gene, CDR1 is SGHRS and CDR2 is YFSETQ. Trimming removed 0 bases from V and 8 bases from J, with 12 bases in between. CDR3 length: 14 amino acids. The CDR3 coding sequence is TGCGCCAGCAGCTTGGTACAGTCTAGGGATGAGCAGTTCTTC. This codes for CASSLVQSRDEQFF.

This chain uses TRBV6-2 or TRBV6-3 with TRBJ2-7; 7 bases are shared with TRBD1. The CDR3 extends over 16 amino acids. The V gene end was trimmed by 7 bases and the J gene end by 1 base; junction bases not matched to a gene: 13. The V gene's germline CDR1 is MNHEY and CDR2 SVGEGT. CDR3: CASTLSRDSNSYEQYF. CDR3 DNA sequence: TGTGCCAGCACCCTATCCCGGGACAGCAATTCCTACGAGCAGTACTTC.

A few counts support this clonotype. This sequence joins TRBV6-5 and TRBJ2-5; tentatively, D is TRBD2 (6 bases). The germline V gene has CDR1 MNHEY and CDR2 SVGAGI. The length of the CDR3 is 16 residues. Trimming stripped 2 bases from V and 2 bases from J, with 15 bases between. The CDR3 loop is CASSYGGLRGQETQYF. The CDR3 DNA sequence: TGTGCCAGCAGTTACGGGGGGTTAAGAGGGCAAGAGACCCAGTACTTC.